These 25 T cell receptor beta chains were sequenced from one sample in a study of PD-1 blockade in classical Hodgkin lymphoma. Each and every patient relapsed after autologous stem cell transplantation, and patients got differing brentuximab vedotin exposure. Produced via immunoSEQ multiplex PCR; TCRdb's table is partial and in-frame only. The sample lists about 94,000 clones; about 91% were seen once. The source was peripheral blood mononuclear cells (PBMCs), collected before the second cycle of nivolumab. These receptors originate from a human donor with classical Hodgkin lymphoma.

This sequence joins TRBV6-5 and TRBJ2-3; 12 positions match TRBD2. V trimming: 6 bases; J trimming: 3 bases; junction bases outside the gene matches: 4. There are 15 residues in the CDR3. Germline loops: CDR1 MNHEY, CDR2 SVGAGI. The CDR3 region has the DNA TGTGCCAGCAGCCCTAGCGGGGGGGCGACAGATACGCAGTATTTT. It specifies CASSPSGGATDTQYF.

The chain recombines TRBV28 with TRBJ2-6, with D possibly TRBD1 on 5 matching bases. V was cut by 3 bases and J by 0 bases, with 18 bases left in between. This CDR3 contains 19 residues. Germline CDR1 and CDR2: MDHEN and SYDVKM. CDR3 DNA sequence: TGTGCCAGCAGTTTTGGGGCCTTCGGGCTGAGCTCTGGGGCCAACGTCCTGACTTTC. Its protein product is CASSFGAFGLSSGANVLTF. Using reference TRBV28 and TRBJ2-6 for the parts outside the CDR3, the full variable domain is DVKVTQSSRYLVKRTGEKVFLECVQDMDHENMFWYRQDPGLGLRLIYFSYDVKMKEKGDIPEGYSVSREKKERFSLILESASTNQTSMYLCASSFGAFGLSSGANVLTFGAGSRLTVL.

The chain recombines TRBV10-2 with TRBJ2-1, with TRBD2 matching 7 bases. V lost 0 bases and J lost 7; bases outside the gene matches: 3. Germline values: CDR1 WSHSY, CDR2 SAAADI. This CDR3 comprises 14 residues. The CDR3 sequence: CASSESGLRNEQFF. DNA of the CDR3: TGCGCCAGCAGTGAGTCGGGACTAAGAAATGAGCAGTTCTTC.

V gene TRBV9 combines with J gene TRBJ1-4; a possible D gene is TRBD1 (5 bases). The germline gives CDR1 SGDLS, CDR2 YYNGEE. The CDR3 length is 17 residues. Trimming pared 3 bases from V and 7 bases from J, leaving 22 bases between. In nucleotides, the CDR3 is TGTGCCAGCAGCGAGGGGTCTACCGGGGCCCAAGGTGAAAAACTGTTTTTT. It is translated as CASSEGSTGAQGEKLFF.

This chain links TRBV11-2 with TRBJ1-3; D remains unclear. V was pared by 7 bases and J by 4 bases, with 20 bases between. The CDR3 sequence is 16 residues long. Germline CDR1 is SGHAT and CDR2 is FQNNGV. The DNA of the CDR3 is TGTGCCAGCATCCCGAATAGCGGGGTCGGCGGAAACACCATATATTTT. This encodes CASIPNSGVGGNTIYF.

CDR3 amino acids: CASSLENGGFEQYF. The CDR3 region has the DNA TGTGCCAGCAGCTTAGAAAACGGGGGGTTCGAGCAGTACTTC. The rearrangement joins TRBV7-9 to TRBJ2-7, with 7 bases that match TRBD2. Germline assignment: CDR1 SEHNR and CDR2 FQNEAQ (reference sequence). The length of the CDR3 is 14 residues. J lost 6 bases, V lost 1 base, and 6 bases had no gene match.

This clone was seen once. V and J are TRBV28 and TRBJ2-1; 14 positions match TRBD2. In germline, CDR1 is MDHEN, CDR2 SYDVKM. CDR3 length equals 19 residues. V shed 2 bases, J shed 9 bases, and the junction held 15 bases outside the gene matches. Here the CDR3 reads CASSLGPRLAGGPSSEQFF. The CDR3 DNA is TGTGCCAGCAGTTTAGGCCCCCGACTAGCGGGAGGGCCGTCGAGTGAGCAGTTCTTC. Drawing the rest from reference TRBV28 and TRBJ2-1, the complete variable domain is DVKVTQSSRYLVKRTGEKVFLECVQDMDHENMFWYRQDPGLGLRLIYFSYDVKMKEKGDIPEGYSVSREKKERFSLILESASTNQTSMYLCASSLGPRLAGGPSSEQFFGPGTRLTVL.

The gene calls are TRBV5-5 and TRBJ2-2; D gene unclear. The V end was cut by 2 bases, the J end by 2 bases, with 7 bases between. The CDR3 has 14 residues. The germline gives CDR1 SGHKS, CDR2 YYEKEE (reference sequence). The CDR3 reads CASSFPRNTGELFF. CDR3 DNA: TGTGCCAGCAGCTTTCCAAGAAACACCGGGGAGCTGTTTTTT.

The chain combines TRBV11-2 with TRBJ1-6; D gene ambiguous. Per germline, CDR1 SGHAT and CDR2 FQNNGV. The CDR3 has 15 amino acids. V was clipped by 5 bases and J by 9 bases, with 17 bases between them. CDR3 sequence (DNA): TGTGCCAGCAGCCCCTCATTGGGCACCGGTTCACCCCTCCACTTT. Its protein product is CASSPSLGTGSPLHF. The full variable domain, with the rest looked up from reference TRBV11-2 and TRBJ1-6, is EAGVAQSPRYKIIEKRQSVAFWCNPISGHATLYWYQQILGQGPKLLIQFQNNGVVDDSQLPKDRFSAERLKGVDSTLKIQPAKLEDSAVYLCASSPSLGTGSPLHFGNGTRLTVT.

The chain recombines TRBV27 with TRBJ2-7; 9 bases match TRBD1. The CDR3 is made up of 15 amino acids. The germline CDR1 and CDR2 sequences are MNHEY and SMNVEV (reference sequence). V was pared by 4 bases and J by 3 bases, with 7 bases of the junction left unmatched. This CDR3 is CASSSPGTGLYEQYF. The CDR3, as DNA: TGTGCCAGCAGTTCCCCCGGGACAGGGCTCTACGAGCAGTACTTC.

The J gene is TRBJ2-5, the V gene TRBV25-1; D remains unclear. The CDR3 extends over 10 amino acids. The germline V gene has CDR1 MGHDK and CDR2 SYGVNS. V lost 2 bases and J lost 5, with 0 bases in between. The CDR3 loop reads CASSEETQYF. DNA of the CDR3: TGTGCCAGCAGTGAAGAGACCCAGTACTTC.

The V call is TRBV10-1, the J call TRBJ2-1, with TRBD2 matching over 8 bases. Germline CDR1 is WNHNN and CDR2 is SYGVQD (reference sequence). The CDR3 consists of 16 residues. With 2 bases clipped from V and 4 bases from J, the junction kept 7 bases outside the gene matches. The DNA for the CDR3 is TGCGCCAGCAGTGAGGGGGGACTAGGGGGGTACAATGAGCAGTTCTTC. Translation gives CASSEGGLGGYNEQFF.

The chain joins TRBV6-1 to TRBJ2-7; D unresolved. Germline V CDR1 and CDR2: MNHNS, SASEGT. The germline V and J ends were trimmed by 7 bases and 0 bases, with 7 bases remaining between them. This CDR3 contains 12 residues. The CDR3 sequence is CASTKASYEQYF. In DNA, the CDR3 is TGTGCCAGCACTAAGGCCTCCTACGAGCAGTACTTC.

The CDR3 nucleotides are TGTGCCAGCAGCTTAGCCTCCGGACAGGGAGTAGCGGGGAGGGCCCTGTATACGCAGTATTTT. It translates to CASSLASGQGVAGRALYTQYF. The chain is built from TRBV7-2 and TRBJ2-3; either TRBD1 or TRBD2 may fit D (8 bases each). The germline CDR1 and CDR2 sequences are SGHTA and FQGNSA. With 0 bases removed from V and 7 bases from J, the gap between germline ends came to 32 bases. The CDR3 spans 21 residues.

The V gene is TRBV7-9, the J gene TRBJ2-5; 9 bases line up with TRBD1. Germline CDR1 reads SEHNR; CDR2 reads FQNEAQ (reference sequence). The CDR3 consists of 14 residues. The junction had 8 bases not matched to a gene; V was cut back by 8 bases and J by 4 bases. The CDR3 is CASVQGADGETQYF. CDR3 nucleotides: TGTGCCAGCGTACAGGGGGCGGACGGAGAGACCCAGTACTTC.

The chain uses TRBV7-2 and TRBJ1-2, with 10 bases identical to TRBD1. The length of the CDR3 is 17 residues. The V segment lost 3 bases and the J segment 5 bases; nucleotides outside the gene matches: 12. The germline V gene encodes CDR1 SGHTA and CDR2 FQGNSA. The CDR3, as DNA: TGTGCCAGCAGCTTCTCTGAGGTGGACAGGGGGAAGTATGGCTACACCTTC. It specifies CASSFSEVDRGKYGYTF.

The chain recombines TRBV27 with TRBJ1-1; no clear D. This CDR3 comprises 14 residues. V was shortened by 4 bases and J by 1 base, with 10 bases between the two germline ends. CDR1 is MNHEY, CDR2 SMNVEV, per germline (reference sequence). CDR3: CASSWAGSNTEAFF. CDR3 nucleotide sequence: TGTGCCAGCAGTTGGGCGGGATCGAACACTGAAGCTTTCTTT.

This clone was detected only a few times. This chain connects TRBV27 to TRBJ2-7; possible D gene TRBD1, 7 bases. The CDR3 loop spans 13 amino acids. Germline values: CDR1 MNHEY, CDR2 SMNVEV (reference sequence). Trimming cost V 8 bases and J 3 bases, with 14 bases left between them. CDR3 DNA: TGTGCCAGCCGGGGCAGGGGGGTCTACGAGCAGTACTTC. Residues: CASRGRGVYEQYF.

V and J are TRBV28 and TRBJ2-1; D gene uncertain. Trimming left V 1 base short and J 5 bases short, with 9 bases between. The CDR3 loop spans 14 amino acids. CDR1 is MDHEN and CDR2 is SYDVKM in the germline V gene. In nucleotides, the CDR3 is TGTGCCAGCAGTTTATTCCACACAGACAATGAGCAGTTCTTC. Its translation is CASSLFHTDNEQFF.

The gene calls are TRBV21-1 and TRBJ2-5; TRBD1 reflects the table's D call only, with no check against the DNA. TRBV21-1 is described as a pseudogene. The CDR3 has 12 amino acids. The CDR3 is CASSGHQETQYF. DNA of the CDR3: TGTGCCAGCAGCGGGCACCAAGAGACCCAGTACTTC.

This clone was recorded only once. The chain combines TRBV5-1 with TRBJ2-2; 8 nucleotides line up with TRBD2. V was clipped by 8 bases and J by 0 bases; unmatched bases: 6. This CDR3 is built from 15 residues. The V gene's germline CDR1 is SGHRS and CDR2 YFSETQ. The CDR3 sequence is CASYTGGPNTGELFF. Here the CDR3 DNA reads TGCGCCAGTTACACGGGAGGGCCGAACACCGGGGAGCTGTTTTTT.

Here the CDR3 DNA reads TGTGCCAGCAGCGAACAGGGGCGCTACACCGGGGAGCTGTTTTTT. This gives the protein CASSEQGRYTGELFF. This chain connects TRBV11-2 to TRBJ2-2; TRBD1 matches 7 bases. The germline CDR1 and CDR2 sequences are SGHAT and FQNNGV. The CDR3 consists of 15 residues. The ends lost 5 bases at V and 3 bases at J; junction bases unmatched: 6.

The chain is built from TRBV27 and TRBJ2-2; perhaps TRBD1 as D (7 bases). There are 16 residues in the CDR3. The V end lost 1 base, the J end lost 6 bases, and 15 bases lay between the germline ends. Germline V CDR1 and CDR2: MNHEY, SMNVEV (reference sequence). The CDR3 is CASSLLEAGGSGELFF. CDR3 nucleotides: TGTGCCAGCAGTTTATTGGAGGCAGGGGGGTCCGGGGAGCTGTTTTTT.

This clone appeared a few times. The V gene is TRBV7-2, the J gene TRBJ2-2; D not certain. Germline values: CDR1 SGHTA, CDR2 FQGNSA. The CDR3 totals 12 residues. With 7 bases removed from V and 4 bases from J, the gap between germline ends came to 7 bases. CDR3 DNA: TGTGCCAGCAACGATCCCACCGGGGAGCTGTTTTTT. Translation: CASNDPTGELFF.

This clone has just a few counts. This CDR3 reads CASSLQGRDYGYTF. DNA of the CDR3: TGTGCCAGCAGCTTACAGGGGCGAGACTATGGCTACACCTTC. The chain combines TRBV7-9 with TRBJ1-2, with D maybe TRBD1 (6 bases). There are 14 residues in the CDR3. CDR1 SEHNR and CDR2 FQNEAQ come from the germline V gene (reference sequence). The V and J ends lost 2 bases and 3 bases respectively, with 10 bases between them.